This TCR beta chain was obtained from a study of T-cell memory formation after mild COVID-19. TCRdb itself ran the 5' RACE reads through MiXCR, one entry per CDR3 protein. The sample includes hundreds of thousands of distinct CDR3 sequences, approximately 16% of them seen just once. The CDR3 runs 14 residues. Trimming removed 3 bases at V and 10 bases at J, with 13 bases between. Sequenced material: PBMCs or a T cell subset sorted from them (not recorded which). J is TRBJ1-6 and V is TRBV12-3 or TRBV12-4; D call uncertain. The sequence derives from a man aged 18-30 years who had mild COVID-19 (a few samples of this study predate the infection). Cell type and time point are not known. The CDR3 nucleotides are TGTGCCAGCAGTTTTCGGGGAATCCAGTCACCCCTCCACTTT. This encodes CASSFRGIQSPLHF.